A selection of T cell receptor beta chains follows, all from one sample in a study of PD-1 blockade in classical Hodgkin lymphoma. This table comes from immunoSEQ multiplex PCR, and its TCRdb copy is limited to in-frame clones, with some not included. The table records 10,000 to 15,000 clones, roughly 80% of them present only once. The specimen was CD4+ T cells from blood, collected before the fourth cycle of nivolumab. The receptors derive from a human donor with classical Hodgkin lymphoma. CDR3s include the opening cysteine and the closing phenylalanine or tryptophan. A D gene is named only where the DNA matches it firmly. The size field is filled for only some rows; it gives once, few, many or a size class.

clone_size	v_call	j_call	d_call	cdr3_aa	cdr3_nt
NA	TRBV18	TRBJ2-1	TRBD1	CASSGTGGFGNEQFF	TGTGCCAGCTCGGGGACAGGGGGCTTTGGGAATGAGCAGTTCTTC
NA	TRBV28	TRBJ2-3	NA	CASSTGHRSLHTQYF	TGTGCCAGCAGCACGGGACACCGAAGTTTGCATACGCAGTATTTT
NA	TRBV18	TRBJ2-2	NA	CASSLLYAIGTGELFF	TGTGCCAGCTCACTCCTATACGCAATCGGCACCGGGGAGCTGTTTTTT
few	TRBV4-1	TRBJ2-7	NA	CASSSGADEQYF	TGCGCCAGCAGCTCCGGGGCGGACGAGCAGTACTTC
once	TRBV6-5	TRBJ2-1	NA	CASSPHIDSYNEQFF	TGTGCCAGCAGCCCTCACATCGACAGCTACAATGAGCAGTTCTTC
NA	TRBV28	TRBJ2-7	TRBD1	CASSPGTGRYEQYF	TGTGCCAGCAGCCCCGGGACAGGGCGCTACGAGCAGTACTTC
NA	TRBV7-2	TRBJ1-1	TRBD1	CASSPFRGQDTEAFF	TGTGCCAGCAGCCCTTTCAGGGGACAGGACACTGAAGCTTTCTTT
NA	TRBV30	TRBJ2-1	TRBD2	CACLGLAVGNEQFF	TGTGCCTGTTTGGGACTAGCGGTGGGTAATGAGCAGTTCTTC
NA	TRBV5-1	TRBJ2-5	TRBD1	CASRSQGAQETQYF	TGCGCCAGCAGATCCCAGGGGGCTCAAGAGACCCAGTACTTC
NA	TRBV18	TRBJ1-5	NA	CASSPPGQPQHF	TGTGCCAGCTCACCACCTGGACAGCCCCAGCATTTT
NA	TRBV6-1	TRBJ2-1	TRBD2	CASSARLAGGIYNEQFF	TGTGCCAGCAGTGCCCGACTAGCGGGAGGGATTTACAATGAGCAGTTCTTC
NA	TRBV5-1	TRBJ2-7	NA	CASSLQADLYEQYF	TGCGCCAGCAGCTTGCAAGCGGACCTTTACGAGCAGTACTTC
NA	TRBV9	TRBJ2-5	NA	CASSPIFGETQYF	TGTGCCAGCAGCCCTATATTTGGAGAGACCCAGTACTTC
NA	TRBV19	TRBJ1-1	NA	CASSIFGQIANSNTEAFF	TGTGCCAGTAGTATTTTTGGACAAATAGCTAATTCGAACACTGAAGCTTTCTTT
NA	TRBV19	TRBJ1-1	TRBD1	CASFRDRGRGWPEAFF	TGTGCCAGTTTCCGGGACAGGGGGCGAGGGTGGCCTGAAGCTTTCTTT
NA	TRBV18	TRBJ1-4	NA	CASSPGEPAKLFF	TGTGCCAGCTCACCAGGGGAACCGGCAAAACTGTTTTTT
NA	TRBV28	TRBJ2-5	TRBD1	CASSLWTGVREQYF	TGTGCCAGCAGTTTATGGACAGGGGTAAGGGAGCAGTACTTC
few	TRBV4-2	TRBJ1-2	NA	CASSQAWGEAGYTF	TGTGCCAGCAGCCAAGCATGGGGGGAAGCTGGCTACACCTTC
NA	TRBV27	TRBJ2-1	TRBD1	CASSFLRQGKANEQFF	TGTGCCAGCAGTTTCCTCCGACAGGGGAAGGCAAATGAGCAGTTCTTC
NA	TRBV28	TRBJ1-1	NA	CASSLRGPPEAFF	TGTGCCAGCAGTTTAAGGGGCCCGCCTGAAGCTTTCTTT
NA	TRBV2	TRBJ2-5	TRBD1	CASSYRGDKQETQYF	TGTGCCAGCAGTTACAGGGGGGACAAACAAGAGACCCAGTACTTC
NA	TRBV7-9	TRBJ2-1	NA	CASTPDRSSYNEQFF	TGTGCCAGCACCCCCGACAGGAGCTCCTACAATGAGCAGTTCTTC
NA	TRBV4-1	TRBJ1-2	TRBD1	CASRLTGRGRGPYGYTF	TGCGCCAGCAGATTGACAGGGAGGGGTAGGGGCCCCTATGGCTACACCTTC
NA	TRBV7-2	TRBJ2-3	NA	CASSLFGGTDTQYF	TGTGCCAGCAGCTTATTCGGTGGGACAGATACGCAGTATTTT
NA	TRBV5-4	TRBJ2-1	NA	CASSSSLVGGRDEQFF	TGTGCCAGCAGCTCATCTTTGGTCGGCGGGCGCGATGAGCAGTTCTTC
NA	TRBV7-9	TRBJ2-2	TRBD1	CASGGTGTNTGELFF	TGTGCCAGCGGAGGGACAGGGACGAACACCGGGGAGCTGTTTTTT
NA	TRBV18	TRBJ1-6	NA	CASSPRGSYNSPLHF	TGTGCCAGCTCACCACGGGGGTCCTATAATTCACCCCTCCACTTT
NA	TRBV5-6	TRBJ1-1	NA	CASNTQGGAEAFF	TGTGCCAGCAATACCCAGGGAGGGGCCGAAGCTTTCTTT
NA	TRBV5-1	TRBJ1-1	NA	CASSLQGFAEAFF	TGCGCCAGCAGCTTACAGGGTTTTGCTGAAGCTTTCTTT
NA	TRBV25-1	TRBJ2-1	TRBD1	CASRGQSSYNEQFF	TGTGCCAGCAGGGGACAGAGCTCCTACAATGAGCAGTTCTTC
NA	TRBV7-3	TRBJ2-5	TRBD2	CASSLAGVQETQYF	TGTGCCAGCAGTTTAGCGGGAGTTCAAGAGACCCAGTACTTC
few	TRBV18	TRBJ1-1	TRBD1	CASSLGQGYTEAFF	TGTGCCAGCTCACTAGGACAGGGGTACACTGAAGCTTTCTTT
NA	TRBV4-3	TRBJ1-2	NA	CASSQGSDRWVYGYTF	TGCGCCAGCAGCCAGGGGTCGGACCGGTGGGTCTATGGCTACACCTTC
NA	TRBV18	TRBJ1-5	TRBD1	CASSPRLQGRGSNQPQHF	TGTGCCAGCTCACCAAGGCTACAGGGGAGGGGTAGCAATCAGCCCCAGCATTTT
few	TRBV10-1	TRBJ2-2	NA	CASGAGGTGELFF	TGCGCCAGCGGGGCAGGAGGGACCGGGGAGCTGTTTTTT
few	TRBV5-1	TRBJ1-1	TRBD1	CASSYGQAGGTEAFF	TGCGCCAGCAGCTACGGACAGGCCGGCGGCACTGAAGCTTTCTTT
NA	TRBV29-1	TRBJ2-3	TRBD1	CSVVRTGDTQYF	TGCAGCGTTGTTCGGACAGGAGATACGCAGTATTTT
NA	TRBV7-6	TRBJ2-3	NA	CASSLDPIGDSTDTQYF	TGTGCCAGCAGCTTAGACCCGATTGGGGATAGCACAGATACGCAGTATTTT
NA	TRBV28	TRBJ1-1	TRBD1	CASSTPGTGIFGRTEAFF	TGTGCCAGCAGTACCCCCGGGACAGGTATCTTCGGTAGGACTGAAGCTTTCTTT
NA	TRBV19	TRBJ1-2	NA	CASSIKTFYGYTF	TGTGCCAGTAGTATAAAGACCTTCTATGGCTACACCTTC
NA	TRBV7-2	TRBJ1-4	TRBD1	CASSLGDRGREKLFF	TGTGCCAGCAGCTTAGGGGACAGGGGGCGGGAAAAACTGTTTTTT
NA	TRBV9	TRBJ2-3	TRBD1	CASSEGTGGADTQYF	TGTGCCAGCAGCGAGGGGACAGGGGGCGCAGATACGCAGTATTTT
NA	TRBV21-1	TRBJ2-2	NA	CASSLKGGQEVNAGELFF	TGTGCCAGCAGCCTCAAGGGGGGACAGGAGGTCAACGCCGGGGAGCTGTTTTTT
NA	TRBV11-3	TRBJ1-2	NA	CASSPEQVGYGYTF	TGTGCCAGCAGCCCAGAACAGGTGGGGTATGGCTACACCTTC
NA	TRBV7-9	TRBJ2-7	NA	CASSHLVRDLDEQYF	TGTGCCAGCAGCCACCTAGTGCGGGACTTAGACGAGCAGTACTTC
NA	TRBV11-2	TRBJ1-2	NA	CASSLGIDNIRGYTF	TGTGCCAGCAGCTTAGGGATCGACAACATTAGGGGCTACACCTTC
NA	TRBV19	TRBJ2-4	NA	CASSLRPAKNIQYF	TGTGCCAGTAGCCTACGACCAGCCAAAAACATTCAGTACTTC
NA	TRBV20-1	TRBJ2-7	NA	CSARYRDEQYF	TGCAGTGCAAGGTACAGGGACGAGCAGTACTTC
few	TRBV6-4	TRBJ1-5	NA	CASSDSDGNQPQHF	TGTGCCAGCAGTGATTCGGACGGTAATCAGCCCCAGCATTTT
NA	TRBV9	TRBJ1-6	NA	CASSPSTAFRGSPLHF	TGTGCCAGCAGCCCGTCGACAGCGTTTAGAGGTTCACCCCTCCACTTT